Sequencing of this T cell receptor beta chain was carried out in a study of shared clonotypes between healthy human individuals (dated by TCRdb to between 2020 and 2021). General notes on the study: Three men and a couple of women, aged 18 to 49 years, made up the cohort. For each donor, three plates each were used for CD4 naive and CD4 memory, two plates were used for CD8 naive, and one plate was used for CD8 memory. Blood TCR repertoires of roughly five healthy adults were deeply sequenced to estimate repertoire size and the extent of clonotype sharing between individuals. Different laboratories and diverse techniques were used to prepare libraries and sequence TCR repertoires, to increase sequencing depth and limit assay-specific biases. Per donor, leukapheresis produced somewhere between about 0.9 and 9 billion PBMCs.

The CDR1 and CDR2 encoded by the germline V gene are SGHRS and YFSETQ. From cysteine to phenylalanine, the CDR3 is 15 amino acids long. CDR3 DNA only is kept here, 45 bases in frame from base 1. Trimming takes 4 bases from V and 0 bases from J, and the germline ends sit 11 bases apart. Comment on this clone: It has no known antigen specificity. Within one base of it there is no much larger clone, and no base qualities were kept.

What the authors observed across the whole study: Clonotypes shared by all four sorted-subset donors showed higher generation probabilities than non-shared clonotypes. Rarefaction of sorted-subset datasets indicated incomplete sequencing despite the large sequencing depth. Approximately 4.8% of naive CD4, 3% to 4% of naive CD8, 2.3% of memory CD4, and less than 0.45% of memory CD8 clonotypes were shared across several donors. Because the study included only a small number of donors, the genetic and exposure-history diversity represented was limited. Based on pairwise subsampling, the degree of clonotype sharing among donors was expected to be affected by sequencing depth. Sampling was limited to blood, and TCR repertoires in tissue likely differ from TCR repertoires in blood. Estimated clonotype richness was generally larger for naive than for memory subsets.

The donors were healthy, HIV-negative adults who had no recently reported acute infections or vaccinations. Every donor was a Caucasian adult residing in Nashville, Tennessee, USA. Magnetic negative selection was used to enrich CD4+ T cells, after which naive cells were positively selected on CD45RA and the negative fraction became the memory subset. Blood was obtained by leukapheresis, after which PBMCs were separated by Ficoll-Histopaque density gradient centrifugation and cryopreserved in liquid nitrogen vapor phase. Purity and quantity of every magnetically sorted T cell population were checked by analytical flow cytometry. From each sorted fraction, genomic DNA was isolated and quantified by UV absorbance on a Nanodrop 2000c. Using the deep immunoSEQ assay, TCR CDR3 regions were amplified from genomic DNA by multiplex PCR. For each cell subset, the extracted genomic DNA was distributed evenly across all wells of several immunoSEQ 96-well plates, and each plate served as one replicate. For sorted subsets, about 200 ng genomic DNA, equal to some 28,000 T cell genomes, was loaded into each replicate PCR. Purified libraries were quantified with a Qubit 3.0 fluorometer, sized on a Bioanalyzer 2100, and re-quantified with the KAPA Library Quantification kit. Every immunoSEQ 96-well plate was sequenced on a separate single-read 150-cycle Illumina NextSeq 550 flow cell. The study's own analysis went as follows. Because the immunoSEQ output included only junctional sequences and no quality scores, the filtering could not be the same as the filtering used for full-length reads. To assign V/J genes and CDR3, sequences were annotated against IMGT germline references using PyIR, a Python wrapper for IgBLAST v1.9. Any read was removed if the V/J assignment was weak (E-value above 1e-6), the CDR3 was missing, or the read contained stop codons, out-of-frame junctions, or ambiguous translated residues. V3J clonotypes were defined as sequences sharing an identical inferred V gene, J gene, and CDR3 amino acid sequence. The percentage overlap between two repertoires was calculated by dividing the number of shared unique clonotypes by the size of the smaller repertoire. Repertoire richness was assessed with RTK rarefaction, the Chao1 estimator, and Recon v2.1 estimates of unobserved clonotypes. OLGA was used to compute generation probabilities for all TCRbeta clonotypes that the gDNA method yielded from a handful of donors. TCRdb retrieved this table from immuneACCESS and kept in-frame rearrangements only. Not all clones are present; in checked studies, unresolved V genes account for under half, and no reason is known for the remainder. V, J and clone size are those of that table, while D and trimming were read from the DNA. Here the sample has 2 million to 2.5 million clones; approximately 90% occur a single time. 0.3% to 0.45% of the sample is in the top ten clones.

This chain is built from TRBV5-1 and TRBJ2-1; the D assignment is uncertain and may be TRBD1 or TRBD2, with 5 bases supporting each. The clonotype comes from a man between 18 and 29 years old in good health. Some clones in this sample may be carry-over from other donors' samples. The sample was naive CD4+ T cells from PBMCs. The cell subset or site label for this specimen denotes: CD45RA+ positively selected. At the DNA level, the sequence is TGCGCCAGCAGCAAACCAGGGAGCTCCTACAATGAGCAGTTCTTC. Its translation reads: CASSKPGSSYNEQFF.